Listed below are T cell receptor beta chains from one sample, sequenced in a study of cytomegalovirus exposure and HLA in healthy donors. Clones were sequenced by immunoSEQ multiplex PCR, and TCRdb holds only the in-frame ones, with some missing. The repertoire consists of about 85,000 clones, with 80% occurring once and the leading ten covering about 30%. The specimen was PBMCs. The receptors come from a man aged 50-59 years in good health and CMV-seropositive. The CDR3 runs from the conserved cysteine through the conserved F or W. Fields, in order: CDR3 DNA, CDR3 protein, clone size, V gene, D gene, J gene. The D gene is left open where the match is weak. Where a row states a size, it is once, few, many or the class of an expanded clone; other rows omit it.

TGTGCCAGTAGTACCCAGACAGGGGAAATGGAAGAGACCCAGTACTTC	CASSTQTGEMEETQYF	.	TRBV19	TRBD1	TRBJ2-5
TGTGCCAGCAGCCTCCAAGCGGGCCGCCCAGATACGCAGTATTTT	CASSLQAGRPDTQYF	.	TRBV4-2	.	TRBJ2-3
TGTGCCTGGAGTGTATACACAGATACGCAGTATTTT	CAWSVYTDTQYF	once	TRBV30	.	TRBJ2-3
TGTGCCAGCACCCGGACAGAGTCCTACGAGCAGTACTTC	CASTRTESYEQYF	.	TRBV6-1	.	TRBJ2-7
TGTTCCAGCAGCTTAGCGTTTCCGGGAGGGAGTCGGGGTGAGCAGTTCTTC	CSSSLAFPGGSRGEQFF	once	TRBV7-9	TRBD2	TRBJ2-1
TGTGCCACCAGCAGAGATATTCAGGGGTTGGAGACCCAGTACTTC	CATSRDIQGLETQYF	.	TRBV15	.	TRBJ2-5
TGTGCCAGCAGCCACCTGACAGAGAACACCGGGGAGCTGTTTTTT	CASSHLTENTGELFF	.	TRBV4-2	.	TRBJ2-2
TGTGCCAGCAGCTTCCAGGGAGGAGACGAGCAGTACTTC	CASSFQGGDEQYF	.	TRBV5-4	.	TRBJ2-7
TGTGCCAGCAGCTTATCCCCGGGAGGCTCCCTGTACGAGCAGTACTTC	CASSLSPGGSLYEQYF	.	TRBV7-6	TRBD2	TRBJ2-7
TGTGCTAGTGGTTTGAGGCTAGCGGGAGTCTACGAGCAGTACTTC	CASGLRLAGVYEQYF	.	TRBV12-5	TRBD2	TRBJ2-7
TGTGCCAGCAGCTTAGAACTGTCAGGGTACCAAGAGACCCAGTACTTC	CASSLELSGYQETQYF	.	TRBV5-6	.	TRBJ2-5
TGCGCCAGCAGCTTGGCAGAGGGGGAACTAGCCAAAAACATTCAGTACTTC	CASSLAEGELAKNIQYF	.	TRBV5-1	.	TRBJ2-4
TGCGCCAGCAGCCAAGATCGTCGAGGCGGAGGCACAGATACGCAGTATTTT	CASSQDRRGGGTDTQYF	.	TRBV4-1	.	TRBJ2-3
TGTGCCTGGGGGGCTAACAGGGCCGGCGAGCAGTACTTC	CAWGANRAGEQYF	.	TRBV30	.	TRBJ2-7
TGCAGCGTTACCACATGGAAGGAGGGCCGAGGGTACGAGCAGTACTTC	CSVTTWKEGRGYEQYF	.	TRBV29-1	.	TRBJ2-7
TGTGCCAGCAGTGAAGCGGGGAGGGATCAGCCCCAGCATTTT	CASSEAGRDQPQHF	few	TRBV2	.	TRBJ1-5
TGTTCCAGCAGCTTAGTAACTCAAAAGGGGGAGACCCAGTACTTC	CSSSLVTQKGETQYF	.	TRBV7-9	.	TRBJ2-5
TGTGCCAGCAGCTTGGATAGCGGGAGCAACGAGCAGTACTTC	CASSLDSGSNEQYF	.	TRBV5-4	TRBD2	TRBJ2-7
TGTGCCAGCTCACCATCCGGTAGCTCTGGAAACACCATATATTTT	CASSPSGSSGNTIYF	.	TRBV18	.	TRBJ1-3
TGTGCCAGCAGCCGCGGGACAGTCTGGGATCAGCCCCAGCATTTT	CASSRGTVWDQPQHF	few	TRBV9	TRBD1	TRBJ1-5
TGTGCCAGCAGCCGCCCAATGGGGGGGTTGGGAGAGACCCAGTACTTC	CASSRPMGGLGETQYF	.	TRBV5-6	TRBD2	TRBJ2-5
TGTGCCACCAGCAGGGAAAGACTAGCCGGTGAGCAGTTCTTC	CATSRERLAGEQFF	.	TRBV15	TRBD2	TRBJ2-1
TGCGCCAGCAGCTTGGGGTCTAGCGGGCAAGGCTATGAGCAGTTCTTC	CASSLGSSGQGYEQFF	.	TRBV5-1	TRBD2	TRBJ2-1
TGCGCCAGCAGTTTGGACAGTCCCCGCACAGATACGCAGTATTTT	CASSLDSPRTDTQYF	.	TRBV10-1	.	TRBJ2-3
TGTGCCAGTGCGCAGGGTGGTTCCTTAACCTACGAGCAGTACTTC	CASAQGGSLTYEQYF	.	TRBV19	.	TRBJ2-7
TGCGCCAGCAGCTTGACGGCGGACACTTACGAGCAGTACTTC	CASSLTADTYEQYF	few	TRBV5-1	.	TRBJ2-7
TGTGCCAGCACTAGCACAGATACGCAGTATTTT	CASTSTDTQYF	.	TRBV6-1	.	TRBJ2-3
TGTTCCAGCAGCTTAAACGGGGGGGCAACGAACACTGAAGCTTTCTTT	CSSSLNGGATNTEAFF	.	TRBV7-3	.	TRBJ1-1
TGCAGCGTTGAGTGGACAGGGGACGAGACCCAGTACTTC	CSVEWTGDETQYF	.	TRBV29-1	TRBD1	TRBJ2-5
TGTGCCAGCAGCTCTCTAGACAGGGGAAGTTCTGGCTACACCTTC	CASSSLDRGSSGYTF	few	TRBV28	TRBD1	TRBJ1-2
TGCAGCGTTGACCGACAGCTATCCTACAATGAGCAGTTCTTC	CSVDRQLSYNEQFF	.	TRBV29-1	.	TRBJ2-1
TGTGCCAGCAGCCAGACTAGCGGGAGCTCCTACGAGCAGTACTTC	CASSQTSGSSYEQYF	once	TRBV4-2	TRBD2	TRBJ2-7
TGTGCCAGCAGCCGTCAGGGGGTAGCTTTCTTT	CASSRQGVAFF	few	TRBV5-6	TRBD1	TRBJ1-1
TGTGCCTGGAGTGTACAGGCAGGGGGTCCCACCTTC	CAWSVQAGGPTF	.	TRBV30	TRBD1	TRBJ1-2
TGTGCCAGCAGTGAAGCCTCAGGGATCAGGTACGAGCAGTACTTC	CASSEASGIRYEQYF	.	TRBV6-1	.	TRBJ2-7
TGCGCCAGCAGCCACGCTCAGTACAATGAGCAGTTCTTC	CASSHAQYNEQFF	.	TRBV4-1	.	TRBJ2-1
TGTGCCAGCAGCTCCCCGGGTGAGGCTCTGGATGAGCAGTTCTTC	CASSSPGEALDEQFF	few	TRBV4-2	.	TRBJ2-1
TGTGCCAGCACCGCCCGGGCCCTCGGGGACAAAAACATTCAGTACTTC	CASTARALGDKNIQYF	.	TRBV6-6	.	TRBJ2-4
TGTGCCAGCAGTGAACCGGGACTACGAGGAAGAGAGCAGTTCTTC	CASSEPGLRGREQFF	.	TRBV6-1	TRBD2	TRBJ2-1
TGCGCCAGCAGCCAATCCATCCCCCGGCAGGGGGCAATAACTGACTATGGCTACACCTTC	CASSQSIPRQGAITDYGYTF	few	TRBV4-1	TRBD1	TRBJ1-2
TGTGCTAGCAGCCACGGACAGGTCAATCAGCCCCAGCATTTT	CASSHGQVNQPQHF	.	TRBV7-7	TRBD1	TRBJ1-5
TGTGCCTGGGCCCGGGAGGAAGCCGGGGAGCTGTTTTTT	CAWAREEAGELFF	.	TRBV30	TRBD2	TRBJ2-2
TGTGCCAGCAGCGCCGGGACTCGGGCTTACGATGAGCAGTTCTTC	CASSAGTRAYDEQFF	.	TRBV9	.	TRBJ2-1
TGTGCCAGCAGCTTAGGTCGACAGGGGGCCGGGGAGCTGTTTTTT	CASSLGRQGAGELFF	.	TRBV7-6	TRBD1	TRBJ2-2
TGTGCCAGCAGCCTCGGCAGGGGGCAAAGGAACACTGAAGCTTTCTTT	CASSLGRGQRNTEAFF	.	TRBV7-8	TRBD1	TRBJ1-1
TGTGCCAGCAACCTCGACCCGGGTAACTATGGCTACACCTTC	CASNLDPGNYGYTF	few	TRBV6-5	.	TRBJ1-2
TGTGCCAGCAGCAGGGGGGGGGACTATGGCTACACCTTC	CASSRGGDYGYTF	.	TRBV7-2	.	TRBJ1-2